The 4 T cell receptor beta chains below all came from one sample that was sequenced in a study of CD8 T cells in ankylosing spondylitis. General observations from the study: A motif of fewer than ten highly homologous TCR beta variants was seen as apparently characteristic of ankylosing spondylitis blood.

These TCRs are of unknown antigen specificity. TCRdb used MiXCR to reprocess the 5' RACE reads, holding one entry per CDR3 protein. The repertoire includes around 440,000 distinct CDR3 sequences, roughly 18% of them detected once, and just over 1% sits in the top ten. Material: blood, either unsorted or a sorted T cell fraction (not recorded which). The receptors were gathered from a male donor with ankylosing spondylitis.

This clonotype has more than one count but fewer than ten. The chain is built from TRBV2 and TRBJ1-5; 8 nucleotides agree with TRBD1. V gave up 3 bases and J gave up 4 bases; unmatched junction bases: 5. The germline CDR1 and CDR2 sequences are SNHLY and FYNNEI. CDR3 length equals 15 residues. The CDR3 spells CASSEVQGGNQPQHF. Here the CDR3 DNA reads TGTGCCAGCAGTGAGGTACAGGGGGGTAATCAGCCCCAGCATTTT.

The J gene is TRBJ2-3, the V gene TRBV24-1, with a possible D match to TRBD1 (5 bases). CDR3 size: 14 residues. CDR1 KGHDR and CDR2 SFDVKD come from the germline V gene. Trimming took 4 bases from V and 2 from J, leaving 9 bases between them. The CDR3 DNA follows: TGTGCCACCAGTGAACCGACAGACACAGATACGCAGTATTTT. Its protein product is CATSEPTDTDTQYF.

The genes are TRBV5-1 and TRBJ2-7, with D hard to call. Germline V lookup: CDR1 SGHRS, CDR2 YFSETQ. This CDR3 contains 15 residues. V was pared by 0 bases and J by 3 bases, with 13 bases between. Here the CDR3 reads CASSLDGSHYYEQYF. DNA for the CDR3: TGCGCCAGCAGCTTGGATGGGTCCCACTACTACGAGCAGTACTTC.

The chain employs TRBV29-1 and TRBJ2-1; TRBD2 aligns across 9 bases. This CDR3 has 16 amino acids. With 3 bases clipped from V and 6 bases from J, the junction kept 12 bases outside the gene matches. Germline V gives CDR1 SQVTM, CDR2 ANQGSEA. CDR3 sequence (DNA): TGCAGCGTTGAGAAAAGAGGGACTAGCCGCGGCAATGAGCAGTTCTTC. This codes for CSVEKRGTSRGNEQFF.